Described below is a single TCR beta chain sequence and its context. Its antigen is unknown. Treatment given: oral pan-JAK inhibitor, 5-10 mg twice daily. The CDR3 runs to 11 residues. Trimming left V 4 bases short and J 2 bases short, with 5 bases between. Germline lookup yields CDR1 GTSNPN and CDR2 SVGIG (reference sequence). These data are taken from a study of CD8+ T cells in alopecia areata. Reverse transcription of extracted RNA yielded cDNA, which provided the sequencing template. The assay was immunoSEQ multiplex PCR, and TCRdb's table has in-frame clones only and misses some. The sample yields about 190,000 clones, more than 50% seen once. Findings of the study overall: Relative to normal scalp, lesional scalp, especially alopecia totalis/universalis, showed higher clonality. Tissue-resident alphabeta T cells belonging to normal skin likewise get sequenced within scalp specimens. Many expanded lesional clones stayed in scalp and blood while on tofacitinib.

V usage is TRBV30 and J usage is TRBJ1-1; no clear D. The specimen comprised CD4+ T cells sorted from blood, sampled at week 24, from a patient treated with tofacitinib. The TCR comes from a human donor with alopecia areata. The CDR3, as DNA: TGTGCCTGGAATGAAAACACTGAAGCTTTCTTT. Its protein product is CAWNENTEAFF.